Listed below are T cell receptor beta chains from one sample, sequenced in a study of CD8+ T cells in alopecia areata. Generated by immunoSEQ multiplex PCR, the TCRdb table keeps only in-frame clones and is missing some. The sample has roughly 120,000 clones; more than 30% are singletons. The sequenced material came from CD4+ T cells sorted from blood. Every receptor here comes from a human donor with alopecia areata. Each CDR3 is given with its conserved first and last residue. The order of the fields is D gene, J gene, clone size, V gene, CDR3 DNA, CDR3 protein. The D gene is left open where the match is weak. The size field is filled for only some rows; it gives once, few, many or a size class.

d_call: TRBD1
j_call: TRBJ2-6
clone_size: .
v_call: TRBV25-1
cdr3_nt: TGTGCCAGCAGTGAACGGTGGACAGGGGCAGGTGGGGCCAACGTCCTGACTTTC
cdr3_aa: CASSERWTGAGGANVLTF

d_call: .
j_call: TRBJ2-7
clone_size: .
v_call: TRBV29-1
cdr3_nt: TGCAGCGTTGAGGGACACCGGGACTATGGATACGAGCAGTACTTC
cdr3_aa: CSVEGHRDYGYEQYF

d_call: .
j_call: TRBJ2-3
clone_size: .
v_call: TRBV27
cdr3_nt: TGTGCCAGCAGTTTACCGGGAGCGGGTGGGAATCCAGATACGCAGTATTTT
cdr3_aa: CASSLPGAGGNPDTQYF

d_call: TRBD1
j_call: TRBJ2-5
clone_size: few
v_call: TRBV29-1
cdr3_nt: TGCAGCGCCGACAGGGTTGGGGAGACCCAGTACTTC
cdr3_aa: CSADRVGETQYF

d_call: .
j_call: TRBJ1-1
clone_size: .
v_call: TRBV29-1
cdr3_nt: TGCAGCGTTGGGAATCAGAACACTGAAGCTTTCTTT
cdr3_aa: CSVGNQNTEAFF

d_call: .
j_call: TRBJ2-5
clone_size: .
v_call: TRBV29-1
cdr3_nt: TGCAGCGTTCTCCCGGCACAAGAGACCCAGTACTTC
cdr3_aa: CSVLPAQETQYF

d_call: TRBD1
j_call: TRBJ2-3
clone_size: few
v_call: TRBV12-5
cdr3_nt: TGTGCTAGTGGCCTGGGACAGGGGGCTACAGATACGCAGTATTTT
cdr3_aa: CASGLGQGATDTQYF

d_call: .
j_call: TRBJ2-1
clone_size: few
v_call: TRBV28
cdr3_nt: TGTGCCAGCACGAGGGGAAGAAATGAGCAGTTCTTC
cdr3_aa: CASTRGRNEQFF

d_call: .
j_call: TRBJ1-5
clone_size: .
v_call: TRBV5-1
cdr3_nt: TGCGCCAGCAGCTTGGGGTCAGAGAATCAGCCCCAGCATTTT
cdr3_aa: CASSLGSENQPQHF

d_call: TRBD2
j_call: TRBJ2-1
clone_size: .
v_call: TRBV29-1
cdr3_nt: TGCAGCGTTTCGATACTAGCGGGAGTCTACAATGAGCAGTTCTTC
cdr3_aa: CSVSILAGVYNEQFF

d_call: .
j_call: TRBJ2-5
clone_size: .
v_call: TRBV4-2
cdr3_nt: TGTGCCAGCAGCCAAGGAATCGGGGCAGGACAAGAGACCCAGTACTTC
cdr3_aa: CASSQGIGAGQETQYF

d_call: TRBD1
j_call: TRBJ1-2
clone_size: .
v_call: TRBV29-1
cdr3_nt: TGCAGCGTTAAAACAGGGGGTGCTTTGGACTATGGCTACACCTTC
cdr3_aa: CSVKTGGALDYGYTF

d_call: TRBD1
j_call: TRBJ2-5
clone_size: .
v_call: TRBV7-2
cdr3_nt: TGTGCCAGCAGCCCGGACAGGTTTTCGTGGTACTTC
cdr3_aa: CASSPDRFSWYF

d_call: TRBD1
j_call: TRBJ2-5
clone_size: .
v_call: TRBV18
cdr3_nt: TGTGCCAGCTCACGACAGGGGGCGAAGGGGGAGACCCAGTACTTC
cdr3_aa: CASSRQGAKGETQYF

d_call: .
j_call: TRBJ2-7
clone_size: .
v_call: TRBV7-9
cdr3_nt: TGTGCCAGCAGCTTACAGGGTTATGGCTACGAGCAGTACTTC
cdr3_aa: CASSLQGYGYEQYF

d_call: .
j_call: TRBJ2-1
clone_size: medium-sized
v_call: TRBV18
cdr3_nt: TGTGCCAGCTCATCTGGGGGGGCATCCTACAATGAGCAGTTCTTC
cdr3_aa: CASSSGGASYNEQFF

d_call: TRBD2
j_call: TRBJ2-7
clone_size: .
v_call: TRBV7-3
cdr3_nt: TGTGCCAGCAGTCAGGTAGCGGGGGTTGAGCAGTACTTC
cdr3_aa: CASSQVAGVEQYF

d_call: TRBD1
j_call: TRBJ2-1
clone_size: few
v_call: TRBV7-9
cdr3_nt: TGTGCCAGCAGCTTAGGACAGGGCTACAATGAGCAGTTCTTC
cdr3_aa: CASSLGQGYNEQFF

d_call: TRBD1
j_call: TRBJ2-3
clone_size: few
v_call: TRBV28
cdr3_nt: TGTGCCAGCAGTCCACCGGGACAGGGAGCAGATACGCAGTATTTT
cdr3_aa: CASSPPGQGADTQYF

d_call: .
j_call: TRBJ1-4
clone_size: .
v_call: TRBV29-1
cdr3_nt: TGCAGCGTTGGTCGGGTTCCTAATGAAAAACTGTTTTTT
cdr3_aa: CSVGRVPNEKLFF

d_call: .
j_call: TRBJ1-6
clone_size: .
v_call: TRBV11-1
cdr3_nt: TGTGCCAGCAGCCAATGGACACTCGGGAGGACCCTCCACTTT
cdr3_aa: CASSQWTLGRTLHF

d_call: .
j_call: TRBJ1-2
clone_size: .
v_call: TRBV5-6
cdr3_nt: TGTGCCAGCAGCTTCGAGAACTATGGCTACACCTTC
cdr3_aa: CASSFENYGYTF

d_call: .
j_call: TRBJ1-1
clone_size: few
v_call: TRBV30
cdr3_nt: TGTGCCTGGAGTATAGTGGCCGCCAAGCCTGAAGCTTTCTTT
cdr3_aa: CAWSIVAAKPEAFF

d_call: .
j_call: TRBJ1-2
clone_size: few
v_call: TRBV7-2
cdr3_nt: TGTGCCAGCAGCTTAGTTTCAGGCACGGGGGGGCAGAGCTACACCTTC
cdr3_aa: CASSLVSGTGGQSYTF

d_call: .
j_call: TRBJ2-7
clone_size: few
v_call: TRBV28
cdr3_nt: TGTGCCAGCAGTTTTCCCGGCGGATCGACCTACGAGCAGTACTTC
cdr3_aa: CASSFPGGSTYEQYF

d_call: .
j_call: TRBJ2-4
clone_size: .
v_call: TRBV4-3
cdr3_nt: TGCGCCAGCAGCCAAGAGAGGGAGTGGGGAAACATTCAGTACTTC
cdr3_aa: CASSQEREWGNIQYF

d_call: .
j_call: TRBJ2-5
clone_size: .
v_call: TRBV29-1
cdr3_nt: TGCAGCGTTGATCCCCTCAGGGGGGCCAAGCGGGAGACCCAGTACTTC
cdr3_aa: CSVDPLRGAKRETQYF

d_call: .
j_call: TRBJ2-7
clone_size: .
v_call: TRBV23-1
cdr3_nt: TGCGCCAGCAGTCAATCGTTTCAAGCGGGCCCCTACGAGCAGTACTTC
cdr3_aa: CASSQSFQAGPYEQYF

d_call: TRBD1
j_call: TRBJ2-5
clone_size: .
v_call: TRBV29-1
cdr3_nt: TGCAGCGTGACCGGGACAGGGCCAGCGGGAGAGACCCAGTACTTC
cdr3_aa: CSVTGTGPAGETQYF

d_call: .
j_call: TRBJ2-7
clone_size: few
v_call: TRBV18
cdr3_nt: TGTGCCAGCTCACCAACTCCGACGGCAGAGGGGGAGCAGTACTTC
cdr3_aa: CASSPTPTAEGEQYF

d_call: .
j_call: TRBJ1-5
clone_size: .
v_call: TRBV19
cdr3_nt: TGTGCCAGTACTCCCAGGGAGAATCAGCCCCAGCATTTT
cdr3_aa: CASTPRENQPQHF

d_call: .
j_call: TRBJ2-6
clone_size: .
v_call: TRBV7-2
cdr3_nt: TGTGCCAGCAGCCCCCAAAGGGGGGGGTTTACTGGGGCCAACGTCCTGACTTTC
cdr3_aa: CASSPQRGGFTGANVLTF

d_call: .
j_call: TRBJ2-2
clone_size: few
v_call: TRBV29-1
cdr3_nt: TGCAGCGTTGAAGGCACATTTGAGAACACCGGGGAGCTGTTTTTT
cdr3_aa: CSVEGTFENTGELFF

d_call: .
j_call: TRBJ2-1
clone_size: few
v_call: TRBV7-2
cdr3_nt: TGTGCCAGCCGACGTTCGAATGAGCAGTTCTTC
cdr3_aa: CASRRSNEQFF

d_call: .
j_call: TRBJ2-7
clone_size: few
v_call: TRBV29-1
cdr3_nt: TGCAGCGTTGCTTTCGGTAACGAGCAGTACTTC
cdr3_aa: CSVAFGNEQYF

d_call: .
j_call: TRBJ1-2
clone_size: few
v_call: TRBV28
cdr3_nt: TGTGCCAGCAGTTTAACGTTAACTGGCTACACCTTC
cdr3_aa: CASSLTLTGYTF

d_call: .
j_call: TRBJ2-5
clone_size: .
v_call: TRBV30
cdr3_nt: TGTGCCTGCTTATGGGCCAGGGCAGAGACCCAGTACTTC
cdr3_aa: CACLWARAETQYF

d_call: .
j_call: TRBJ2-5
clone_size: .
v_call: TRBV11-2
cdr3_nt: TGTGCCAGCAGCCCCACGGACTTCCAAGGGACCCAGTACTTC
cdr3_aa: CASSPTDFQGTQYF

d_call: .
j_call: TRBJ2-7
clone_size: .
v_call: TRBV5-1
cdr3_nt: TGCGCCAGCAGCTTGGGGGTGGCCTACGAGCAGTACTTC
cdr3_aa: CASSLGVAYEQYF

d_call: TRBD2
j_call: TRBJ2-2
clone_size: .
v_call: TRBV9
cdr3_nt: TGTGCCAGCAGGGGAGGACTAGCGGGAGAGAACACCGGGGAGCTGTTTTTT
cdr3_aa: CASRGGLAGENTGELFF

d_call: .
j_call: TRBJ2-7
clone_size: .
v_call: TRBV28
cdr3_nt: TGTGCCAGCAGTACTCTTCACCGATACTCCTACGAGCAGTACTTC
cdr3_aa: CASSTLHRYSYEQYF

d_call: TRBD2
j_call: TRBJ2-1
clone_size: .
v_call: TRBV27
cdr3_nt: TGTGCCAGCAGTTTGGCCTCTAGCGGGAGAGACAATGAGCAGTTCTTC
cdr3_aa: CASSLASSGRDNEQFF

d_call: TRBD1
j_call: TRBJ1-2
clone_size: .
v_call: TRBV29-1
cdr3_nt: TGCAGCGTTGCTGGGGACAGAGGCTACACCTTC
cdr3_aa: CSVAGDRGYTF

d_call: TRBD1
j_call: TRBJ1-2
clone_size: few
v_call: TRBV30
cdr3_nt: TGTGCCTGGAGTCCCCAGGGGGTGCGTGGCTACACCTTC
cdr3_aa: CAWSPQGVRGYTF

d_call: .
j_call: TRBJ2-6
clone_size: .
v_call: TRBV7-3
cdr3_nt: TGTGCCAGCGGTCTCTCTGGGGCCAACGTCCTGACTTTC
cdr3_aa: CASGLSGANVLTF

d_call: .
j_call: TRBJ2-7
clone_size: .
v_call: TRBV27
cdr3_nt: TGTGCCAGCAGTTTAAACGGCCCCTACGAGCAGTACTTC
cdr3_aa: CASSLNGPYEQYF

d_call: .
j_call: TRBJ2-7
clone_size: .
v_call: TRBV19
cdr3_nt: TGTGCCAGTAGTGGGGGCTACGAGCAGTACTTC
cdr3_aa: CASSGGYEQYF

d_call: .
j_call: TRBJ2-7
clone_size: few
v_call: TRBV2
cdr3_nt: TGTGCCAGCACCAAAGCCCCAGACTACGAGCAGTACTTC
cdr3_aa: CASTKAPDYEQYF

d_call: TRBD1
j_call: TRBJ1-1
clone_size: .
v_call: TRBV29-1
cdr3_nt: TGCAGCGTCGAACGGGACAGGGGGCTCATAAACACTGAAGCTTTCTTT
cdr3_aa: CSVERDRGLINTEAFF

d_call: .
j_call: TRBJ1-4
clone_size: .
v_call: TRBV18
cdr3_nt: TGTGCCAGCTCACCTCGCCCGGCACATGGTGAAAAACTGTTTTTT
cdr3_aa: CASSPRPAHGEKLFF

d_call: .
j_call: TRBJ2-3
clone_size: few
v_call: TRBV7-2
cdr3_nt: TGTGCCAGCAGCTGGGGGGTCCGCACAGATACGCAGTATTTT
cdr3_aa: CASSWGVRTDTQYF

d_call: .
j_call: TRBJ1-5
clone_size: .
v_call: TRBV28
cdr3_nt: TGTGCCAGCAGTTTACCTCTCCGTAATCAGCCCCAGCATTTT
cdr3_aa: CASSLPLRNQPQHF

d_call: .
j_call: TRBJ2-5
clone_size: .
v_call: TRBV12-5
cdr3_nt: TGTGCTAGTGCTTTGGGAGGGGGGAACAAAGAGACCCAGTACTTC
cdr3_aa: CASALGGGNKETQYF

d_call: .
j_call: TRBJ2-2
clone_size: .
v_call: TRBV5-1
cdr3_nt: TGCGCCAGCAGCTTCACCAGAACCGGGGAGCTGTTTTTT
cdr3_aa: CASSFTRTGELFF

d_call: TRBD1
j_call: TRBJ2-7
clone_size: .
v_call: TRBV5-1
cdr3_nt: TGCGCCAGCAGCTTGGGGCAGGGGGCCTTCTACGAGCAGTACTTC
cdr3_aa: CASSLGQGAFYEQYF

d_call: .
j_call: TRBJ1-2
clone_size: few
v_call: TRBV29-1
cdr3_nt: TGCAGCGTGCCTTCGACGGGGGGGAACTATGGCTACACCTTC
cdr3_aa: CSVPSTGGNYGYTF

d_call: .
j_call: TRBJ2-3
clone_size: .
v_call: TRBV27
cdr3_nt: TGTGCCAGCAAATATGGTGGATCAGATACGCAGTATTTT
cdr3_aa: CASKYGGSDTQYF

d_call: TRBD2
j_call: TRBJ2-7
clone_size: few
v_call: TRBV29-1
cdr3_nt: TGCAGCGTTGTGGCGGGAGGGCCCTCCTACGAGCAGTACTTC
cdr3_aa: CSVVAGGPSYEQYF